This TCR beta chain is drawn from a study of T cells after yellow fever vaccination. Germline V gives CDR1 MNHNS, CDR2 SASEGT. The CDR3 is 11 residues long. V was shortened by 8 bases and J by 6 bases, with 10 bases between the two germline ends. This clonotype was observed a handful of times. Its antigen remains unknown. TCRdb reprocessed the 5' RACE reads via MiXCR and lists one record per CDR3 protein. The sample contains about 580,000 distinct CDR3 sequences, around 16% of which appear only once. Study-level points and caveats: The secondary response showed a weaker magnitude and a faster peak, day 5 versus 15.

The specimen was PBMCs, collected about 5 days after the first yellow fever vaccination. The TCR comes from a man aged 18 to 29 who received the YFV17D yellow fever vaccine. The rearrangement uses TRBV6-1 and TRBJ1-1; unclear D gene. The CDR3 DNA is TGTGCCAGCCAAACGGGCGCTGAAGCTTTCTTT. Protein: CASQTGAEAFF.